This T cell receptor (beta chain) was profiled in a study of cytomegalovirus exposure and HLA in healthy donors (dated by TCRdb to 2017 to 2019). Study-level background: An earlier analysis of some 550 of the donors reported roughly 270 Gb of sequence data and about 100 million unique TCR beta sequences from 190 million or so T cells. An early release covering about 600 HLA-typed donors comprised about 300 gigabases of sequencing data and 85 million to 100 million unique TCR sequences. Of the roughly 410 genotyped donors, 80% to 90% were placed in the genetic ancestry cluster associated with self-reported Caucasian donors. The study aimed to test whether signatures of past pathogen exposure could be identified by cataloging public T cell receptors. The study used immunosequencing to profile the T cell repertoires of about 670 subjects and linked those repertoires to cytomegalovirus serostatus. In addition to the first cohort of approximately 650 subjects, a separate validation cohort of 100 to 150 different subjects was used. To predict cytomegalovirus infection status, the study brought together high-throughput TCR immunosequencing, statistical association of individual TCRs with disease status, and machine learning. To study patterns of TCR occurrence, a later analysis re-analyzed previously published TCR beta repertoires from around 660 donors and added high-resolution HLA genotyping. In the later analysis, no new phenotypic data were used to find candidate immune exposures; instead, reliance was placed on TCR beta sequences and their occurrence across donors. An earlier analysis of more than 450 of the donors used high-throughput TCR beta sequencing to judge whether each TCR beta V gene segment behaved as functional or pseudogenic. Donor age, sex, ethnicity and CMV serostatus were compiled alongside the repertoire data. Genome-wide SNP genotypes for about 55% of the roughly 670 donors were used in a later genetic analysis, which treated that subset as a discovery cohort. All discovery cohort repertoires had been generated on a single sequencing platform. Both class I and class II loci were covered by HLA typing, at four-digit resolution. Typing coverage varied by locus: roughly 629-640 donors for A, B, C, DRB1 and DQB1; 500 to 550 for DQA1; more than 600 for DPA1; 450 to 480 for DPB1. Four or five DR-DQ haplotypes were treated as single units for association and clustering because of strong linkage in the cohort. Among about 400 genotyped donors of the cohort, an average of approximately 220,000 unique TCR beta nucleotide sequences was sequenced per donor, of which about 18% were non-productive. Findings and caveats that apply to the study as a whole: Because HLA typing was unavailable for some donors at each locus, only the typed subset was used in association tests. A cluster of highly shared sequence variants was judged likely to be a technical artifact of the sequencing pipeline. In both the original and validation cohorts, the classifier was reported to diagnose cytomegalovirus status with high specificity and sensitivity. According to a later analysis, parvovirus B19, influenza, CMV and Epstein-Barr virus appeared linked to several top co-occurrence clusters. CMV serostatus was the only immune exposure information available for the cohort. Linkage disequilibrium might explain the correlated functional status among segregating V segments, but an unknown experimental factor could not be excluded. V-gene and J-gene trimming of TCR beta chains was associated with a missense DCLRE1C variant in a later genetic analysis, and the association was replicated in an independent cohort. The study listed around 160 TCR beta chains as associated with cytomegalovirus. In vitro tests confirmed that a few of the cytomegalovirus-associated TCR beta chains recognize cytomegalovirus antigens. Roughly uniform sequencing depth across donors was assumed in presence/absence analyses, although this assumption may not hold. A further reported finding was that TCR beta sequences accurately predicted the HLA-A and HLA-B alleles for most subjects in the first cohort. A later analysis found that HLA-associated TCR beta chains were more clonally expanded and had lower generation probabilities than equally common non-associated chains. In a later analysis, the rate of TCR association differed among HLA loci, with DRB1 alleles having the most associated TCRs and HLA-C alleles having the fewest. Because counts were too low, about 18 rarely observed V segments, including chromosome 9 orphons, were left out of the earlier analysis of 587 of the donors. Compared with the approximately 670-donor mean, donors in an Asian-associated ancestry cluster had fewer N-insertions in productive TCRs, according to a later genetic analysis. The cohort was sequenced for TCR beta chains only, and without alpha or paired-chain data the features that could be detected were limited. When HLA alleles, especially DR and DQ, strongly co-occurred, attributing TCR associations to individual alleles was difficult. Some IMGT-functional V segments, including TRBV6-2 and TRBV6-3, could not be told apart with the 87-base-pair reads, so those segments were excluded. The authors suggested that the approach could potentially be extended to other disease states and immunological phenotypes. In a later analysis, most CMV-associated TCR beta chains were found to appear HLA-restricted, with HLA associations seemingly driven largely by CMV exposure. Most TCR sequences were seen in very few donors, while some public TCRs were found in many individuals. At a false discovery rate of 0.05, a later analysis linked 16,951 TCR beta sequences to specific HLA alleles. In an earlier analysis of approximately 590 of the donors, most TCR beta V segments appeared in productive rearrangements about 87% or about 30% of the time, broadly matching IMGT annotations.

In regard to this clone: Its antigen remains undetermined. No much larger clone exists at a distance of one base, and base qualities are not known.

CDR1 is given as MDHEN and CDR2 as SYDVKM, both from the germline V gene. The CDR3 has 12 amino acids, counting the end cysteine and phenylalanine. Solely the CDR3 DNA is kept, with 36 bases framed from the first base. V gives up 7 bases and J gives up 0 bases, and the segment between their germline ends measures 7 bases. To prepare the library, the immunoSEQ multiplex PCR assay was applied. A mixture of 60 forward primers for TCR Vbeta segments and 13 reverse primers for TCR Jbeta segments was used in the multiplex PCR. A multiplex PCR assay on genomic DNA amplified the CDR3 region of rearranged TCR beta genes. The Illumina HiSeq System was used to sequence the amplified TCR beta libraries as 87-base-pair reads. The authors' analysis ran thus. A later analysis tallied approximately 87 million unique TCR beta chains across the roughly 610 repertoires, and some 10 million of those chains were shared by two or more donors. Raw reads were error-corrected and collapsed into unique sequences with a nearest-neighbor algorithm that merged closely related sequences to remove PCR and sequencing errors. CDR3 sequences were aligned to IMGT reference sequences to assign V, D and J gene segments. For a sequence to be retained, at least a six-nucleotide match to both a V gene segment and a J gene segment was required. Rearrangements were called productive when the CDR3 lacked stop codons and stayed in frame with V and J; all others were non-productive. CDR3 was defined by IMGT convention, running from the second conserved V-encoded cysteine to the conserved J-encoded phenylalanine. The earlier analysis of 450 to 750 of the donors excluded any sequence lacking an unambiguous match to a single V gene segment. In an earlier analysis of almost 600 of the donors, a V segment was called functional when productive rearrangements were above 56.7%, and segregating when the standard deviation between donors exceeded 5%. To diagnose cytomegalovirus status from the catalog of TCR beta chain sequences, a statistical classification framework was built. In a later analysis, V and J genes were assigned by comparing TCR nucleotide sequences against IMGT/GENE-DB human TR gene sequences. The TCRdist pipeline was used in a later analysis to assign CDR3 sequences and most-parsimonious VDJ recombination scenarios. In a later analysis, every TCR beta chain was defined by the combination of its CDR3 amino acid sequence and its V-gene family, and reads without a unique V-gene family were dropped. To address suspected cross-contamination and a sequencing artifact, a later analysis removed approximately 590 highly shared, low-generation-probability nucleotide sequences. In a later analysis, a clonal expansion index for each public chain was calculated from normalized within-repertoire ranks of inferred template counts. In a later analysis, generation probabilities were computed using a VDJ recombination model fitted to out-of-frame rearrangements, and the results were checked against IGoR. In a later analysis, TCR-TCR, TCR-HLA and TCR-CMV co-occurrence was scored with hypergeometric tests, and a repertoire-size bias correction was applied to TCR pairs. To estimate false discovery rates, a later analysis permuted the HLA or CMV assignments 20 times. A later analysis grouped co-occurring TCRs with DBSCAN, adding TCRdist sequence similarity when clustering within HLA-allele-positive subsets. Repertoires with fewer than 30,000 or more than 120,000 public chains were left out of co-occurrence clustering, as were about 5 repertoires with anomalous nucleotide sharing. TCRdb provides this immuneACCESS table in a form limited to in-frame rearrangements. Some clones are lacking; in checked studies, under half of them reflect an unresolved V gene, and why the rest are absent is not known. D and trimming were read from the DNA, whereas the V and J calls and clone size are those reported in that table. This sample is represented by around 150,000 clones; roughly 78% of them were singletons. The top ten constitute under 2.5% of the sample.

The cohort consisted of more than 650 healthy bone marrow donors. Cohort members were all nominally healthy when sampled, although unrecorded immune exposures were likely present. The donor was CMV seronegative and was included in the group of hundreds of seronegative cohort members. A peripheral blood sample was collected from each donor, and TCR beta sequencing was performed on peripheral blood mononuclear cells. Genomic DNA extraction from the blood cell samples was performed with the Qiagen DNeasy Blood Extraction Kit. The sample taken for sequencing was PBMCs. The sequence was obtained from a man in his forties in good health and CMV-seronegative. Rearrangement joined TRBV28 to TRBJ2-7, with the D gene call left open. The DNA sequence reads TGTGCCAGCAACGCAGGCTCCTACGAGCAGTACTTC. Its amino acids are CASNAGSYEQYF.